These T cell receptor beta chains were read from a single sample in a study of cytomegalovirus exposure and HLA in healthy donors. This table comes from immunoSEQ multiplex PCR, and its TCRdb copy is limited to in-frame clones, with some not included. The sample holds roughly 75,000 clones; approximately 96% are singletons and the top ten take 1.4%. The source material was PBMCs. These receptors all stem from a man between 18 and 35 years old in good health and CMV-seropositive. Both conserved end residues are part of each CDR3. A D gene is named only where the DNA matches it firmly. Clone sizes are given selectively: once, few, many, or a class where the clone is expanded.

j_call: TRBJ2-5; d_call: TRBD2; v_call: TRBV7-7; clone_size: -; cdr3_nt: TGTGCTAGCAGCTTAGTGGGACTAGCGGGGGAGACCCAGTACTTC; cdr3_aa: CASSLVGLAGETQYF
j_call: TRBJ2-6; d_call: TRBD1; v_call: TRBV10-3; clone_size: -; cdr3_nt: TGTGCCATCAGGGAAGGACAGGGAAAATCTGGGGCCAACGTCCTGACTTTC; cdr3_aa: CAIREGQGKSGANVLTF
j_call: TRBJ2-2; d_call: -; v_call: TRBV10-3; clone_size: once; cdr3_nt: TGTGCCATCAATTTACGGGACACCGGGGAGCTGTTTTTT; cdr3_aa: CAINLRDTGELFF
j_call: TRBJ2-3; d_call: -; v_call: TRBV29-1; clone_size: -; cdr3_nt: TGCAGCGCCGGAGGCCCAGATACGCAGTATTTT; cdr3_aa: CSAGGPDTQYF
j_call: TRBJ2-7; d_call: -; v_call: TRBV5-8; clone_size: -; cdr3_nt: TGTGCCAGCAGCTTGGAAGGTAGGGGCTCCGAGCAGTACTTC; cdr3_aa: CASSLEGRGSEQYF
j_call: TRBJ2-2; d_call: TRBD1; v_call: TRBV18; clone_size: -; cdr3_nt: TGTGCCAGCTCACCGGCAGGGGGTTTCACCGGGGAGCTGTTTTTT; cdr3_aa: CASSPAGGFTGELFF
j_call: TRBJ2-5; d_call: TRBD1; v_call: TRBV5-4; clone_size: -; cdr3_nt: TGTGCCAGCAGCCGGGACAGGGGAGGGGAGACCCAGTACTTC; cdr3_aa: CASSRDRGGETQYF
j_call: TRBJ2-3; d_call: TRBD1; v_call: TRBV9; clone_size: -; cdr3_nt: TGTGCCAGCAGCGCGGCCGGGACAGGGGTGGGAGATACGCAGTATTTT; cdr3_aa: CASSAAGTGVGDTQYF
j_call: TRBJ2-5; d_call: TRBD1; v_call: TRBV9; clone_size: -; cdr3_nt: TGTGCCAGCAGCGTAGAGACAGGGTGGGAAGGGACCCAGTACTTC; cdr3_aa: CASSVETGWEGTQYF
j_call: TRBJ2-5; d_call: TRBD2; v_call: TRBV19; clone_size: -; cdr3_nt: TGTGCCAGTAAGGGACTAGCGGGAGGTCTTGAGACCCAGTACTTC; cdr3_aa: CASKGLAGGLETQYF
j_call: TRBJ2-6; d_call: -; v_call: TRBV12-5; clone_size: -; cdr3_nt: TGTGCTAGTGGTTTGTCTCTTCAGGGTGCTATTGGAGCCAACGTCCTGACTTTC; cdr3_aa: CASGLSLQGAIGANVLTF
j_call: TRBJ2-1; d_call: -; v_call: TRBV29-1; clone_size: -; cdr3_nt: TGCAGCGTGGGCAACTACAATGAGCAGTTCTTC; cdr3_aa: CSVGNYNEQFF
j_call: TRBJ2-5; d_call: -; v_call: TRBV7-2; clone_size: -; cdr3_nt: TGTGCCAGCAGCTTAGGGCCCGCTCGGGAAGAGTACTTC; cdr3_aa: CASSLGPAREEYF
j_call: TRBJ2-3; d_call: -; v_call: TRBV9; clone_size: -; cdr3_nt: TGTGCCAGCAGCAAGATAGTCCCAGATACGCAGTATTTT; cdr3_aa: CASSKIVPDTQYF
j_call: TRBJ2-2; d_call: TRBD1; v_call: TRBV7-2; clone_size: -; cdr3_nt: TGTGCCAGCAGCTTAAAGTTTTTGGGACAGGGGACCGGGGAGCTGTTTTTT; cdr3_aa: CASSLKFLGQGTGELFF
j_call: TRBJ2-7; d_call: TRBD1; v_call: TRBV6-1; clone_size: -; cdr3_nt: TGTGCCAGCAGTGAAACAGGGGGGTCCTACGAGCAGTACTTC; cdr3_aa: CASSETGGSYEQYF
j_call: TRBJ1-2; d_call: -; v_call: TRBV5-1; clone_size: -; cdr3_nt: TGCGCCAGCAGCTTCTCTCCCCTGACGGGAATTGGCTACACCTTC; cdr3_aa: CASSFSPLTGIGYTF
j_call: TRBJ1-2; d_call: TRBD1; v_call: TRBV7-2; clone_size: -; cdr3_nt: TGTGCCAGCAGCAGTCGACAGGGGGCCTATGGCTACACCTTC; cdr3_aa: CASSSRQGAYGYTF
j_call: TRBJ2-7; d_call: -; v_call: TRBV12-5; clone_size: -; cdr3_nt: TGTGCTAGTGGTTTGGTTGCGGGGGCTGCCTACGAGCAGTACTTC; cdr3_aa: CASGLVAGAAYEQYF
j_call: TRBJ1-1; d_call: TRBD1; v_call: TRBV6-1; clone_size: once; cdr3_nt: TGTGCCAGCAGTGAAAGTGACAGGGCCCGAACTGAAGCTTTCTTT; cdr3_aa: CASSESDRARTEAFF
j_call: TRBJ2-7; d_call: TRBD1; v_call: TRBV29-1; clone_size: once; cdr3_nt: TGCAGCGTTGAAGATCTCGACAGGGGTAACTACGAGCAGTACTTC; cdr3_aa: CSVEDLDRGNYEQYF
j_call: TRBJ1-5; d_call: -; v_call: TRBV5-1; clone_size: -; cdr3_nt: TGCGCCAGCAGGCCCGACAGAGGCAATCAGCCCCAGCATTTT; cdr3_aa: CASRPDRGNQPQHF
j_call: TRBJ1-2; d_call: TRBD1; v_call: TRBV2; clone_size: -; cdr3_nt: TGTGCCAGCAGTGAAGCCCGGGACAGGAACTATGGCTACACCTTC; cdr3_aa: CASSEARDRNYGYTF
j_call: TRBJ2-3; d_call: -; v_call: TRBV5-4; clone_size: -; cdr3_nt: TGTGCCAGCAGCTTGCGGACACCGGGCACAGATACGCAGTATTTT; cdr3_aa: CASSLRTPGTDTQYF
j_call: TRBJ2-1; d_call: TRBD2; v_call: TRBV5-1; clone_size: -; cdr3_nt: TGCGCCAGCAGCCCGGGACTATCGAACTACAATGAGCAGTTCTTC; cdr3_aa: CASSPGLSNYNEQFF
j_call: TRBJ2-2; d_call: -; v_call: TRBV4-1; clone_size: -; cdr3_nt: TGCGCCAGCAGCCAGAAGCGACTCTCGAACACCGGGGAGCTGTTTTTT; cdr3_aa: CASSQKRLSNTGELFF
j_call: TRBJ2-7; d_call: TRBD2; v_call: TRBV5-6; clone_size: -; cdr3_nt: TGTGCCAGCAGCTGGACTAGCGGGAGAATTGGGTCCTACGAGCAGTACTTC; cdr3_aa: CASSWTSGRIGSYEQYF
j_call: TRBJ2-7; d_call: TRBD2; v_call: TRBV18; clone_size: once; cdr3_nt: TGTGCCAGCTCACCATCGGGGGGTGGTGAGCAGTACTTC; cdr3_aa: CASSPSGGGEQYF
j_call: TRBJ2-7; d_call: TRBD1; v_call: TRBV9; clone_size: -; cdr3_nt: TGTGCCAGCAGCGTAGAGGGGGCGAGCTACGGGCAGTACTTC; cdr3_aa: CASSVEGASYGQYF
j_call: TRBJ1-4; d_call: -; v_call: TRBV6-5; clone_size: -; cdr3_nt: TGTGCCAGCAGGCAATACAGTAATGAAAAACTGTTTTTT; cdr3_aa: CASRQYSNEKLFF
j_call: TRBJ2-6; d_call: -; v_call: TRBV2; clone_size: -; cdr3_nt: TGTGCCAGCAGTGAAGTAAGGGCCAACGTCCTGACTTTC; cdr3_aa: CASSEVRANVLTF
j_call: TRBJ2-7; d_call: TRBD2; v_call: TRBV2; clone_size: -; cdr3_nt: TGTGCCAGCAGTGAAGCCGGGACTAGCGCTTACGAGCAGTACTTC; cdr3_aa: CASSEAGTSAYEQYF
j_call: TRBJ1-1; d_call: TRBD1; v_call: TRBV28; clone_size: -; cdr3_nt: TGTGCCAGCAGTTATTTACAGGGGGGGACTGAAGCTTTCTTT; cdr3_aa: CASSYLQGGTEAFF
j_call: TRBJ2-7; d_call: -; v_call: TRBV5-1; clone_size: -; cdr3_nt: TGCGCCAGCAGCTTGCACGGGGAAAGCGAGCAGTACTTC; cdr3_aa: CASSLHGESEQYF
j_call: TRBJ1-6; d_call: -; v_call: TRBV7-9; clone_size: -; cdr3_nt: TGTGCCAGCAGCGTTTACAGGGTAGCCTATAATTCACCCCTCCACTTT; cdr3_aa: CASSVYRVAYNSPLHF
j_call: TRBJ2-2; d_call: TRBD2; v_call: TRBV27; clone_size: -; cdr3_nt: TGTGCCAGCAGTTTATTCGCTAGCGGGGGGTCGAGCGGGGAGCTGTTTTTT; cdr3_aa: CASSLFASGGSSGELFF
j_call: TRBJ2-5; d_call: -; v_call: TRBV5-4; clone_size: -; cdr3_nt: TGTGCCAGCAGTCAGAAGAGGGAAACGCAACAAGAGACCCAGTACTTC; cdr3_aa: CASSQKRETQQETQYF
j_call: TRBJ2-7; d_call: TRBD2; v_call: TRBV9; clone_size: once; cdr3_nt: TGTGCCAGCAGCGTAGGGGGGGGGACCGACGAGCAGTACTTC; cdr3_aa: CASSVGGGTDEQYF
j_call: TRBJ2-1; d_call: TRBD2; v_call: TRBV5-1; clone_size: -; cdr3_nt: TGCGCCAGCAGCTTACTAGCGGCCTCCTACAATGAGCAGTTCTTC; cdr3_aa: CASSLLAASYNEQFF
j_call: TRBJ2-1; d_call: TRBD2; v_call: TRBV4-1; clone_size: -; cdr3_nt: TGCGCCAGCAGCCAAGATGGGCGGGGGGGCAATGAGCAGTTCTTC; cdr3_aa: CASSQDGRGGNEQFF
j_call: TRBJ2-5; d_call: -; v_call: TRBV28; clone_size: -; cdr3_nt: TGTGCCAGCAGTTTGGGGCTCCAAGAGACCCAGTACTTC; cdr3_aa: CASSLGLQETQYF
j_call: TRBJ1-2; d_call: TRBD1; v_call: TRBV27; clone_size: -; cdr3_nt: TGTGCCAGCAGTTCCGGGACAGGAGTTTATCATGGCTACACCTTC; cdr3_aa: CASSSGTGVYHGYTF
j_call: TRBJ2-5; d_call: TRBD2; v_call: TRBV5-1; clone_size: -; cdr3_nt: TGCGCCAGCAGCTTGGACCCAGCGGGGACTAAGGAGACCCAGTACTTC; cdr3_aa: CASSLDPAGTKETQYF
j_call: TRBJ2-5; d_call: TRBD1; v_call: TRBV6-5; clone_size: -; cdr3_nt: TGTGCCAGCAGTCCCAGGGGGCGCGAGGAGACCCAGTACTTC; cdr3_aa: CASSPRGREETQYF
j_call: TRBJ2-1; d_call: TRBD2; v_call: TRBV30; clone_size: -; cdr3_nt: TGTGCCTGGAGTCTCGGGGGTAGCGGGTTTTACAATGAGCAGTTCTTC; cdr3_aa: CAWSLGGSGFYNEQFF
j_call: TRBJ1-1; d_call: TRBD1; v_call: TRBV4-2; clone_size: -; cdr3_nt: TGTGCCAGCATACCCTCGGGACAGGGGGTTAGTACTGAAGCTTTCTTT; cdr3_aa: CASIPSGQGVSTEAFF
j_call: TRBJ1-1; d_call: TRBD1; v_call: TRBV29-1; clone_size: -; cdr3_nt: TGCAGCGTAACCGGGACAGTGAACACTGAAGCTTTCTTT; cdr3_aa: CSVTGTVNTEAFF
j_call: TRBJ2-1; d_call: TRBD2; v_call: TRBV7-2; clone_size: -; cdr3_nt: TGTGCCAGCAGCTCCTCTAGCGGGGGGGGGTACAATGAGCAGTTCTTC; cdr3_aa: CASSSSSGGGYNEQFF
j_call: TRBJ2-7; d_call: -; v_call: TRBV30; clone_size: -; cdr3_nt: TGTGCCTGGAGCGGCACAGGGTTCAGCTCCTACGAGCAGTACTTC; cdr3_aa: CAWSGTGFSSYEQYF
j_call: TRBJ1-2; d_call: -; v_call: TRBV4-1; clone_size: -; cdr3_nt: TGCGCCAGCAGCCATCCCTCCGCCGGGGGGACATTCCTCCCCTCTAACTATGGCTACACCTTC; cdr3_aa: CASSHPSAGGTFLPSNYGYTF
j_call: TRBJ1-2; d_call: TRBD1; v_call: TRBV18; clone_size: -; cdr3_nt: TGTGCCAGCTCACCCAGACAGGGGGACGTAGATGGCTACACCTTC; cdr3_aa: CASSPRQGDVDGYTF